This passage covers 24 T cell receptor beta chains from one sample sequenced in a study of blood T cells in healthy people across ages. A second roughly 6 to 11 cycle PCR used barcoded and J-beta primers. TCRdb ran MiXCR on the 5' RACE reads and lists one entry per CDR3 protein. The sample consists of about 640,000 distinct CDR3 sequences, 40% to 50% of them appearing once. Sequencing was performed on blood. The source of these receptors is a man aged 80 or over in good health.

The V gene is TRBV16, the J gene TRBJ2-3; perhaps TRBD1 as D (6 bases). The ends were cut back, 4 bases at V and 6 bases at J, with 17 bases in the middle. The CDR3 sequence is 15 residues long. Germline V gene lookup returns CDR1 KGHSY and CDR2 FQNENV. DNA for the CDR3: TGTGCCAGCAGCCCGCCGGGACATAAACTTGATACGCAGTATTTT. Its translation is CASSPPGHKLDTQYF.

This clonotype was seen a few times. The CDR3 bases are TGTGCCAGCAGCCATGGGGGAGTGTTGCTCTCTGGGGCCAACGTCCTGACTTTC. It translates to CASSHGGVLLSGANVLTF. The chain has TRBV14 and TRBJ2-6, with D perhaps given as TRBD1 or TRBD2 (5 bases each). Trimming stripped 3 bases from V and 0 bases from J, with 15 bases between. Per the germline V gene, CDR1 is SGHDN and CDR2 is FVKESK. The CDR3 contains 18 residues.

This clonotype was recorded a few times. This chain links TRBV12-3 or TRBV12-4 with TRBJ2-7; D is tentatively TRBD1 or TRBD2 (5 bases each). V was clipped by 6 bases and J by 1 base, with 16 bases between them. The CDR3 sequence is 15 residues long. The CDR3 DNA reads TGTGCCAGCAGGTCCGGGGCCCTAAAATCCTACGAGCAGTACTTC. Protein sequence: CASRSGALKSYEQYF.

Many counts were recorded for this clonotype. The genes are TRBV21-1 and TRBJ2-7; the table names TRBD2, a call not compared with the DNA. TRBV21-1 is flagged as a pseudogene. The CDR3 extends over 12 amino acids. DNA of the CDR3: TGTGCCAGCAGCAAGAGGACTCACGAGCAGTACTTC. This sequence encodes CASSKRTHEQYF.

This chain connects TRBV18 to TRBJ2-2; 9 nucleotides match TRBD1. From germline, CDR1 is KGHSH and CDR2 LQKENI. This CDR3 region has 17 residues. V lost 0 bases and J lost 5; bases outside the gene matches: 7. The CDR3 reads CASSPPGQGAATGELFF. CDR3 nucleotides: TGTGCCAGCTCACCACCGGGACAGGGAGCGGCTACCGGGGAGCTGTTTTTT.

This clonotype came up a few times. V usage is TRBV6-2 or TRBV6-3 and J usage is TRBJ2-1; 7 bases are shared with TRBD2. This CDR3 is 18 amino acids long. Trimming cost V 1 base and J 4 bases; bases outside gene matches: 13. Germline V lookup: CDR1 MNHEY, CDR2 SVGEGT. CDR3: CASSYYGLSGSGYNEQFF. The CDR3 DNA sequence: TGTGCCAGCAGTTACTATGGGCTCAGTGGTAGCGGGTACAATGAGCAGTTCTTC.

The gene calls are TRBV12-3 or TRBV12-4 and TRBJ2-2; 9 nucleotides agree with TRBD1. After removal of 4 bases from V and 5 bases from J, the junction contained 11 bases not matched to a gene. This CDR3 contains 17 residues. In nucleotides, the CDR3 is TGTGCCAGCAGTTCAGTGGACAGGGGAAGGGATACCGGGGAGCTGTTTTTT. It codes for CASSSVDRGRDTGELFF.

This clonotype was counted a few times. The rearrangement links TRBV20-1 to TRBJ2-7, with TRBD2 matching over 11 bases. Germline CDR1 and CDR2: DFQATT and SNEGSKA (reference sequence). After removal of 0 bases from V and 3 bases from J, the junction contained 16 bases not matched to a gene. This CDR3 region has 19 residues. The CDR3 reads CSARDIGTSGRRSIYEQYF. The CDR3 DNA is TGCAGTGCTAGAGATATCGGGACTAGCGGCCGTAGGAGTATCTACGAGCAGTACTTC.

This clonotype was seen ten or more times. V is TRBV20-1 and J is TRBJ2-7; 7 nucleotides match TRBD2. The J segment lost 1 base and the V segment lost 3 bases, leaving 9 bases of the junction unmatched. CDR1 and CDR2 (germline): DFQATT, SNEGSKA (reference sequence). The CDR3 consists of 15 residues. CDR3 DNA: TGCAGTGCTAGGCCCTTCAGCGGGGCTTCCTACGAGCAGTACTTC. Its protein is CSARPFSGASYEQYF.

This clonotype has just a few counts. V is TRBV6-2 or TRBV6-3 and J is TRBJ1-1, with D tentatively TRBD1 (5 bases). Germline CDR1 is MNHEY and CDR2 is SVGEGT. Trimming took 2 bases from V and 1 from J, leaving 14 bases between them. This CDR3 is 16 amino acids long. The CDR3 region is CASSYMRAGKNTEAFF. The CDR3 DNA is TGTGCCAGCAGTTACATGAGGGCAGGGAAGAACACTGAAGCTTTCTTT.

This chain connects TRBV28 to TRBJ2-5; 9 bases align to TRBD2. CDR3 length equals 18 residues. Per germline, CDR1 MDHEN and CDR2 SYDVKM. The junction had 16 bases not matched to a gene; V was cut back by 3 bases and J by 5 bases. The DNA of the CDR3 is TGTGCCAGCAGTTTGAGTCGGCTAGCGGGAACCCTCGGGGAGACCCAGTACTTC. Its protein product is CASSLSRLAGTLGETQYF.

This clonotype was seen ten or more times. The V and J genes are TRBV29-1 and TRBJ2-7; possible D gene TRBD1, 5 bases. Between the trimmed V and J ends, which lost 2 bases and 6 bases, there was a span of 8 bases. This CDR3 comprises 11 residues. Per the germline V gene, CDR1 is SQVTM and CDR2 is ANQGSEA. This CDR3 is CSVEKGLEQYF. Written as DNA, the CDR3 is TGCAGCGTTGAAAAGGGGCTCGAGCAGTACTTC.

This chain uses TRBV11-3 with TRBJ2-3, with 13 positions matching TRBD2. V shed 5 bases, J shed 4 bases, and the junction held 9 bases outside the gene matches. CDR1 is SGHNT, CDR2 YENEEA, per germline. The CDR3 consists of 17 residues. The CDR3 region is CASSQPGLAGRADTQYF. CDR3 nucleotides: TGTGCCAGCAGCCAACCGGGACTAGCGGGGCGGGCAGATACGCAGTATTTT.

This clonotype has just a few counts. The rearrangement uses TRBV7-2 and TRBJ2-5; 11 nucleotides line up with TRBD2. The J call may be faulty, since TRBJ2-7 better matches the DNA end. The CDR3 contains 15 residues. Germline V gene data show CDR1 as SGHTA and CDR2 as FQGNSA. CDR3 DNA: TGTGCCAGCAGCCCCCATAAACTAGCGGGAGTCGAGCAGTACTTC. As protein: CASSPHKLAGVEQYF.

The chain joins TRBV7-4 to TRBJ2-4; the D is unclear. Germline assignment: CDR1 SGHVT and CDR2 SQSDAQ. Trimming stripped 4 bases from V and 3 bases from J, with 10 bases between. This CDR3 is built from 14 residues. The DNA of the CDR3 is TGTGCCAGCAGCTCCCCGACGTTCAAAAACATTCAGTACTTC. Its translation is CASSSPTFKNIQYF.

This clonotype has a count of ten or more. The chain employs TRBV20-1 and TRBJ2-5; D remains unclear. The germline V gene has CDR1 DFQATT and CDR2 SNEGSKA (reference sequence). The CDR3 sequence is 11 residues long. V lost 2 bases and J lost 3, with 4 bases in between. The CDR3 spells CSARPEETQYF. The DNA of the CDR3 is TGCAGTGCTAGACCTGAAGAGACCCAGTACTTC.

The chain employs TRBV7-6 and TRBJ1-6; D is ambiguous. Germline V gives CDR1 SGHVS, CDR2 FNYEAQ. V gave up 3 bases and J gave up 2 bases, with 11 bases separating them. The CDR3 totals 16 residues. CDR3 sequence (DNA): TGTGCCAGCAGCTTGCTCGAGGGTCCCTATAATTCACCCCTCCACTTT. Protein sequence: CASSLLEGPYNSPLHF.

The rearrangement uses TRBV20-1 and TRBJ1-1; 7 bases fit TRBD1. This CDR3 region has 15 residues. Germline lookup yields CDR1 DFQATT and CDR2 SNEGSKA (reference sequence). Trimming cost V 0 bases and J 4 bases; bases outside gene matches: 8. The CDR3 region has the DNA TGCAGTGCTAGAGATCGAAACAGGGGATCCACTGAAGCTTTCTTT. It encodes CSARDRNRGSTEAFF.

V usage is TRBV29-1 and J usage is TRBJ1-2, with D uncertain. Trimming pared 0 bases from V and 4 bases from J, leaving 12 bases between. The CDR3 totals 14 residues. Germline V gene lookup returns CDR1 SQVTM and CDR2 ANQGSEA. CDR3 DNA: TGCAGCGTTGAAGAAATAAGCTCATCCTATGGCTACACCTTC. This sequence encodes CSVEEISSSYGYTF.

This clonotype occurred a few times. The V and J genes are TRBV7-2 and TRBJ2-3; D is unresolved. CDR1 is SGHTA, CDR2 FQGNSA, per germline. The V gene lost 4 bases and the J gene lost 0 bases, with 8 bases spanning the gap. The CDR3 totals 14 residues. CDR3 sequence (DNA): TGTGCCAGCAGCTCACGTTATAGCACAGATACGCAGTATTTT. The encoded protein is CASSSRYSTDTQYF.

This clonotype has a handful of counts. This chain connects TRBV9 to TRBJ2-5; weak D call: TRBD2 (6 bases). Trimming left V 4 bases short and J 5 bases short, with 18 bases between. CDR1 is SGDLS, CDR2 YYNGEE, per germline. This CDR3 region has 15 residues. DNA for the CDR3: TGTGCCAGCAGCCCACGGTTTTTAAGCGGGGAGACCCAGTACTTC. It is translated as CASSPRFLSGETQYF. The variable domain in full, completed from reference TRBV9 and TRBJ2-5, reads DSGVTQTPKHLITATGQRVTLRCSPRSGDLSVYWYQQSLDQGLQFLIQYYNGEERAKGNILERFSAQQFPDLHSELNLSSLELGDSALYFCASSPRFLSGETQYFGPGTRLLVL.

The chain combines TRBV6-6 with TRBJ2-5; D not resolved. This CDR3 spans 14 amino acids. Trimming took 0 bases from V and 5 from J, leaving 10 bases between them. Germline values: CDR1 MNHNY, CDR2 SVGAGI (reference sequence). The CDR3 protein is CASSYSMQVETQYF. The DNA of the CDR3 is TGTGCCAGCAGTTACTCGATGCAGGTTGAGACCCAGTACTTC.

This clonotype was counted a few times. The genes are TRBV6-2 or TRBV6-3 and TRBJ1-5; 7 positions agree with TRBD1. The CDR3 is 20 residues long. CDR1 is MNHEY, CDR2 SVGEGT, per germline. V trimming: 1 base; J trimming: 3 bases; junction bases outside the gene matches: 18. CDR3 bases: TGTGCCAGCAGTTACTACTATTCCGCCCCGGGACAGAGAGACAATCAGCCCCAGCATTTT. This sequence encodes CASSYYYSAPGQRDNQPQHF.

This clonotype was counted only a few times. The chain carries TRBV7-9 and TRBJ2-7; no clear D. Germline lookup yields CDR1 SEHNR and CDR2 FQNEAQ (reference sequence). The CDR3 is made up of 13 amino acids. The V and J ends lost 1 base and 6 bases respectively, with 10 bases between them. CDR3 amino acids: CASSLDQISEQYF. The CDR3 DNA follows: TGTGCCAGCAGCTTAGATCAGATCTCCGAGCAGTACTTC.